This T cell receptor (beta chain) was sequenced during a study of T cell changes during pregnancy in multiple sclerosis. V was trimmed by 2 bases and J by 5 bases, leaving 10 bases between them. From germline, CDR1 is KGHSH and CDR2 LQKENI. This CDR3 has 14 amino acids. Only in-frame clones appear in the TCRdb table, and some are missing; sequencing was by immunoSEQ multiplex PCR. The table shows 65,000 to 95,000 clones, with 89% occurring only once. The TCR comes from a female donor with multiple sclerosis, enrolled in a pregnancy study. This rearrangement joins TRBV18 to TRBJ2-1; weak D call: TRBD2 (6 bases). Sequencing used peripheral blood, obtained before pregnancy. The CDR3 loop reads CASSPGTWDNEQFF. CDR3 DNA: TGTGCCAGCTCACCAGGGACTTGGGACAATGAGCAGTTCTTC.